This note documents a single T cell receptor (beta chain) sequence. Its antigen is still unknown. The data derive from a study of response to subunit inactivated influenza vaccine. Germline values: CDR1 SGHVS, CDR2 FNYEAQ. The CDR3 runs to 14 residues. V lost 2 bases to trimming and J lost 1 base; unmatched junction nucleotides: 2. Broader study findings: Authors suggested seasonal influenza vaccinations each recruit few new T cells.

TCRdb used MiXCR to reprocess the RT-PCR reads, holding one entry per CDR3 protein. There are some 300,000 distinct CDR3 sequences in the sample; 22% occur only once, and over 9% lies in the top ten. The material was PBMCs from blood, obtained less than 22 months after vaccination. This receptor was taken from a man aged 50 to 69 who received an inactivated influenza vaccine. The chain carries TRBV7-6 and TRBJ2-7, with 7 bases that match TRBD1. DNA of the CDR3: TGTGCCAGCAGCTTAAACAGGGGATCCTACGAGCAGTACTTC. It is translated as CASSLNRGSYEQYF. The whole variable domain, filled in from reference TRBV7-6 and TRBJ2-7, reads GAGVSQSPRYKVTKRGQDVALRCDPISGHVSLYWYRQALGQGPEFLTYFNYEAQQDKSGLPNDRFSAERPEGSISTLTIQRTEQRDSAMYRCASSLNRGSYEQYFGPGTRLTVT.